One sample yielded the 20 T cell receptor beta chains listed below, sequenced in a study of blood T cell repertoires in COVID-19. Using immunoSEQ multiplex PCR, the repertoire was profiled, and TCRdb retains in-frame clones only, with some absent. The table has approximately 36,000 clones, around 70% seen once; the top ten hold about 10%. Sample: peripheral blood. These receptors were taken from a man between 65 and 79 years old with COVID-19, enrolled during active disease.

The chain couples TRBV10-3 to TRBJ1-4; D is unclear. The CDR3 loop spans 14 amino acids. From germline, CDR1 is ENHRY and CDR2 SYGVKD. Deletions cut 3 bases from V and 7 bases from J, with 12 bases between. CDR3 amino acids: CAISEKVTGEKLFF. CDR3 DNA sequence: TGTGCCATCAGTGAAAAAGTGACTGGTGAAAAACTGTTTTTT.

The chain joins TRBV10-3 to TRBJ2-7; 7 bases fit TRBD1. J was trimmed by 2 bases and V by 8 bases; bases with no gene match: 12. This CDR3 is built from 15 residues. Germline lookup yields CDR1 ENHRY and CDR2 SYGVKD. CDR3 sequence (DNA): TGTGCCATCTCACCCCTCCCGACAGGGCCCTACGAGCAGTACTTC. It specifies CAISPLPTGPYEQYF.

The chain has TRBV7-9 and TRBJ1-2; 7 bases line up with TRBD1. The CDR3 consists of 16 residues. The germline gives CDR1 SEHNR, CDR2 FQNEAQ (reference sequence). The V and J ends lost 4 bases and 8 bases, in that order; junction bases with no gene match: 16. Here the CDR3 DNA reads TGTGCCAGCAGCTCCTCGGACAGGACGCTGACGCGGGGCTACACCTTC. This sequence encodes CASSSSDRTLTRGYTF.

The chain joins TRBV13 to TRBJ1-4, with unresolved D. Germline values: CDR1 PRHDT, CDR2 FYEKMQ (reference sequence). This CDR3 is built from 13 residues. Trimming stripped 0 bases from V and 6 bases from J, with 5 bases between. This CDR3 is CASSLGGDEKLFF. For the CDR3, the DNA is TGTGCCAGCAGCTTAGGGGGAGATGAAAAACTGTTTTTT. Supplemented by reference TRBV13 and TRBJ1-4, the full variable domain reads AAGVIQSPRHLIKEKRETATLKCYPIPRHDTVYWYQQGPGQDPQFLISFYEKMQSDKGSIPDRFSAQQFSDYHSELNMSSLELGDSALYFCASSLGGDEKLFFGSGTQLSVL.

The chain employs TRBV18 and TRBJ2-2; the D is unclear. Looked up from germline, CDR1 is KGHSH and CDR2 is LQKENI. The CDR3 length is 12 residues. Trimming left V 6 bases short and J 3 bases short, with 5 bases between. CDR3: CASSQYTGELFF. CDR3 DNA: TGTGCCAGCTCGCAGTACACCGGGGAGCTGTTTTTT.

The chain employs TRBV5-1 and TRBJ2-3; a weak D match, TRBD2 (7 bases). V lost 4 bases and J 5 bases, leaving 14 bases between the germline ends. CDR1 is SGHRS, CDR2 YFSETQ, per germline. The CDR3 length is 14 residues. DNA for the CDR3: TGCGCCAGCAGCAGCGGGACACTCCAAGATACGCAGTATTTT. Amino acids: CASSSGTLQDTQYF.

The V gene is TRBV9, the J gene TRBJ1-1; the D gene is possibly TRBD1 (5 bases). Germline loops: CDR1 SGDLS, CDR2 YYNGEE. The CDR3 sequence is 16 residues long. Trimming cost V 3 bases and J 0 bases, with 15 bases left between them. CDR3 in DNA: TGTGCCAGCAGCGCCGACAGTCGGATTGTGAACACTGAAGCTTTCTTT. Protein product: CASSADSRIVNTEAFF.

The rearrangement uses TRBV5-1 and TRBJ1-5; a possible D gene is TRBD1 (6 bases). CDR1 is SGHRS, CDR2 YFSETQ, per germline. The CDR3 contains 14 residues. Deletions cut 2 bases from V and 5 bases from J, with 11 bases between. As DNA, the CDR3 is TGCGCCAGCAGCTTTGGGGGCTTCGATCAGCCCCAGCATTTT. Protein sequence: CASSFGGFDQPQHF.

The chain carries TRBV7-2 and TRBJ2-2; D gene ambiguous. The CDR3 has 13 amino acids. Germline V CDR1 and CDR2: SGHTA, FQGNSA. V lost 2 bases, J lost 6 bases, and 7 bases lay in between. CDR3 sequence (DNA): TGTGCCAGCAGCTTATCCCTTGCCGGGGAGCTGTTTTTT. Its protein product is CASSLSLAGELFF.

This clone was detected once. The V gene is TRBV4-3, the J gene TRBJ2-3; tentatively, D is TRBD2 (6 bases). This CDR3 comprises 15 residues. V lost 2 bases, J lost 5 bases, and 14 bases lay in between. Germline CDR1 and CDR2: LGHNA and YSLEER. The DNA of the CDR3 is TGCGCCAGCAGCCAAACAACTAGCTCTGTAGATACGCAGTATTTT. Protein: CASSQTTSSVDTQYF.

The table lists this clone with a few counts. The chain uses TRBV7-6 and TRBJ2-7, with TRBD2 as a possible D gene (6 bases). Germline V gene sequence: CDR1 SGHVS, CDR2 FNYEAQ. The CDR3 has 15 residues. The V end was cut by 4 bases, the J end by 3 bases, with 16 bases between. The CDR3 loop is CASSSFRGKSYEQYF. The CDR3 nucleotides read TGTGCCAGCAGCTCCTTCCGGGGGAAAAGCTACGAGCAGTACTTC.

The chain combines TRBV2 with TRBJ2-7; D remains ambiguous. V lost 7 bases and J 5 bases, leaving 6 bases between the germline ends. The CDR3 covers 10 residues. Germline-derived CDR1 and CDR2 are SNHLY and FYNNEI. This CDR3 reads CASTLNEQYF. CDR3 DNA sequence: TGTGCCAGCACTCTTAACGAGCAGTACTTC.

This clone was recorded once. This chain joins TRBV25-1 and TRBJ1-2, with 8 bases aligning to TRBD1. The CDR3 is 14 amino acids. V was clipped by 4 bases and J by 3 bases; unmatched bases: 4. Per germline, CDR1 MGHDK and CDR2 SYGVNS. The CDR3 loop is CASSVDRVDYGYTF. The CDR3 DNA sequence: TGTGCCAGCAGTGTGGACAGGGTGGACTATGGCTACACCTTC.

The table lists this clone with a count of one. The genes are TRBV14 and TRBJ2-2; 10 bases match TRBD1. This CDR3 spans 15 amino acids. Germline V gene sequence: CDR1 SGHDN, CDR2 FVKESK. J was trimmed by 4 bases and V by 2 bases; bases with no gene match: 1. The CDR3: CASSQRTGGTGELFF. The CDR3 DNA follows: TGTGCCAGCAGCCAACGGACAGGGGGCACCGGGGAGCTGTTTTTT.

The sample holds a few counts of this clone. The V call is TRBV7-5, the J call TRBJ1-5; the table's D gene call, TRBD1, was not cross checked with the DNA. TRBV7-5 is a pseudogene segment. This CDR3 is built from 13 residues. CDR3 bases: TGTGTCAGAATCTTGGGGCCAAGCGAGCCCCAGCATTTT. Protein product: CVRILGPSEPQHF.

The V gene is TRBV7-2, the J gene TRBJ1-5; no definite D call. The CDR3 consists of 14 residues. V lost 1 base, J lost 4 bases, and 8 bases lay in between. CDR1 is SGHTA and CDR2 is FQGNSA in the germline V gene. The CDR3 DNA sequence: TGTGCCAGCAGCTTAGATGGACTTAATCAGCCCCAGCATTTT. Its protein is CASSLDGLNQPQHF.

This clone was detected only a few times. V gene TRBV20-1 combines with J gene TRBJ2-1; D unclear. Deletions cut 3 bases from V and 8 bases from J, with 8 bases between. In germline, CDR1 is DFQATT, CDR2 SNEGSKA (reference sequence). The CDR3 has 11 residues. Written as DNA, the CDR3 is TGCAGTGCTAGCTCTGGCCATGAGCAGTTCTTC. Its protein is CSASSGHEQFF.

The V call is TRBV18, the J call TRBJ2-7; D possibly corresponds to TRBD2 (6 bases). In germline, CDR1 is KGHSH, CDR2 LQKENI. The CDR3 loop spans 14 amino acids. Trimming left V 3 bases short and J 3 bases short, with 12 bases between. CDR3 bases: TGTGCCAGCTCACCGACTAGTAGCGTCTACGAGCAGTACTTC. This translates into CASSPTSSVYEQYF.

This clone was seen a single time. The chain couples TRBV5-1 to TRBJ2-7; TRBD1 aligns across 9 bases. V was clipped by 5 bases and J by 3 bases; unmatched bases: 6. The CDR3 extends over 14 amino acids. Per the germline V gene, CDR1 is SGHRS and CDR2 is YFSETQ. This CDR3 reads CASRPGQGLYEQYF. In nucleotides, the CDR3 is TGCGCCAGCAGGCCGGGACAGGGTCTCTACGAGCAGTACTTC.

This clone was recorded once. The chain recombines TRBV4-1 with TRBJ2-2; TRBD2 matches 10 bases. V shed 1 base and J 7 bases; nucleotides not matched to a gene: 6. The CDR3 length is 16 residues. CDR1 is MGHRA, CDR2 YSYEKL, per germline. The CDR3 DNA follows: TGCGCCAGCAGCCAAGGGCTAGCGGGGGTGGGCGGGGAGCTGTTTTTT. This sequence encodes CASSQGLAGVGGELFF.